These 26 T cell receptor beta chains were all obtained from the same sample, sequenced in a study of early T cells in non-severe SARS-CoV-2 infection. TCRdb re-called the 5' RACE reads through MiXCR, storing one row per CDR3 protein. The table records roughly 69,000 distinct CDR3 sequences, over 8% of them present only once. The sample here was whole blood, taken at baseline. These receptors were obtained from an adult who was a healthcare worker with PCR-confirmed SARS-CoV-2 infection or an uninfected control (not recorded which).

This clonotype was found a few times. V and J are TRBV6-6 and TRBJ2-2; D unresolved. CDR1 and CDR2 from the germline V gene are MNHNY and SVGAGI (reference sequence). V was clipped by 6 bases and J by 3 bases, with 11 bases between them. This CDR3 is 14 amino acids long. CDR3 nucleotides: TGTGCCAGCAGAGACCAGGATTACACCGGGGAGCTGTTTTTT. Protein: CASRDQDYTGELFF.

This clonotype was seen only a few times. The rearrangement links TRBV7-9 to TRBJ2-7; a possible D gene is TRBD2 (5 bases). The CDR3 loop spans 12 amino acids. Between the trimmed V and J ends, which lost 5 bases and 4 bases, there was a span of 9 bases. The germline V gene encodes CDR1 SEHNR and CDR2 FQNEAQ (reference sequence). The CDR3, as DNA: TGTGCCAGCAGCCCCCCGGGGTACGAGCAGTACTTC. Residues: CASSPPGYEQYF. The complete variable domain, with remaining parts taken from reference TRBV7-9 and TRBJ2-7, reads DTGVSQNPRHKITKRGQNVTFRCDPISEHNRLYWYRQTLGQGPEFLTYFQNEAQLEKSRLLSDRFSAERPKGSFSTLEIQRTEQGDSAMYLCASSPPGYEQYFGPGTRLTVT.

CDR3 sequence reads: CATSSWTPLETQYF. The CDR3 nucleotides read TGTGCCACCAGCAGCTGGACACCCCTGGAGACCCAGTACTTC. This sequence joins TRBV15 and TRBJ2-5; a possible D gene is TRBD1 (5 bases). Germline values: CDR1 LNHNV, CDR2 YYDKDF (reference sequence). The CDR3 loop spans 14 amino acids. The V and J ends lost 3 bases and 5 bases respectively, with 13 bases between them.

This clonotype turned up a few times. This chain links TRBV6-2 or TRBV6-3 with TRBJ2-1; D uncertain. The CDR3 is made up of 12 amino acids. V was trimmed by 3 bases and J by 9 bases, leaving 9 bases between them. Germline values: CDR1 MNHEY, CDR2 SVGEGT. The CDR3 reads CASSYSQVEQFF. CDR3 DNA sequence: TGTGCCAGCAGTTATAGCCAGGTTGAGCAGTTCTTC.

This chain uses TRBV19 with TRBJ1-5; D not resolved. The CDR3 spans 15 residues. Germline loops: CDR1 LNHDA, CDR2 SQIVND (reference sequence). Trimming took 4 bases from V and 1 from J, leaving 11 bases between them. The CDR3, as DNA: TGTGCCAGTAGTAGCCCTGGATCGAGCAATCAGCCCCAGCATTTT. As protein: CASSSPGSSNQPQHF.

This clonotype occurred many times. The chain couples TRBV14 to TRBJ2-5; D possibly corresponds to TRBD2 (6 bases). The V gene's germline CDR1 is SGHDN and CDR2 FVKESK. The ends were cut back, 5 bases at V and 5 bases at J, with 30 bases in the middle. CDR3 size: 19 residues. The CDR3 region has the DNA TGTGCCAGCAGCTTCGGAGGCCGGACGCCGCGGGACCCCAGGGAGACCCAGTACTTC. Its translation is CASSFGGRTPRDPRETQYF.

This clonotype was recorded at least ten times. CDR3 loop: CASSPGASVYEQYF. CDR3 nucleotide sequence: TGTGCCAGCAGCCCCGGGGCTAGTGTCTACGAGCAGTACTTC. The chain couples TRBV5-4 to TRBJ2-7; D might be TRBD1 or TRBD2, each matching 5 bases. The CDR3 covers 14 residues. CDR1 SGHNT and CDR2 YYREEE come from the germline V gene (reference sequence). The V end lost 4 bases, the J end lost 3 bases, and 14 bases lay between the germline ends.

This clonotype came up a few times. The chain joins TRBV7-2 to TRBJ2-3, with D perhaps matching TRBD2 (6 bases). V was cut by 1 base and J by 4 bases, with 12 bases left in between. The V gene's germline CDR1 is SGHTA and CDR2 FQGNSA. The CDR3 totals 15 residues. CDR3 DNA: TGTGCCAGCAGCTTAGGGTCTTGGGGGGCAGATACGCAGTATTTT. It codes for CASSLGSWGADTQYF.

Ten or more counts support this clonotype. CDR3 nucleotides: TGCAGTGCCCCTCCGGGGACAGGGCGCAATGAGCAGTTCTTC. The encoded protein is CSAPPGTGRNEQFF. The chain carries TRBV20-1 and TRBJ2-1; 9 bases map to TRBD1. Germline CDR1 DFQATT, CDR2 SNEGSKA (reference sequence). This CDR3 has 14 amino acids. V shed 6 bases, J shed 6 bases, and the junction held 9 bases outside the gene matches.

There are many counts of this clonotype. The V call is TRBV12-3 or TRBV12-4, the J call TRBJ1-1; D possibly corresponds to TRBD1 (6 bases). V was shortened by 2 bases and J by 0 bases, with 10 bases between the two germline ends. The CDR3 is 15 residues long. CDR3 loop: CASSLQGSLNTEAFF. Written as DNA, the CDR3 is TGTGCCAGCAGTTTACAGGGGTCCTTGAACACTGAAGCTTTCTTT.

As regards this clonotype: Just one base apart from a much larger clone, this may be a read error. V gene TRBV29-1 combines with J gene TRBJ2-1; tentatively, D is TRBD2 (5 bases). Germline CDR1 reads SQVTM; CDR2 reads ANQGSEA. Trimming removed 7 bases at V and 12 bases at J, with 19 bases between. The CDR3 length is 12 residues. The CDR3 protein is CSASLGGYGQFF. CDR3 DNA sequence: TGCAGCGCCTCTCTTGGAGGTTATGGGCAGTTCTTC.

By frequency in the sample, this clonotype is medium-sized. V gene TRBV7-2 combines with J gene TRBJ2-1, with 9 bases aligning to TRBD2. V lost 6 bases and J lost 0; bases outside the gene matches: 6. The CDR3 is 16 amino acids. Germline CDR1 and CDR2: SGHTA and FQGNSA. This CDR3 is CASRRSSGSSYNEQFF. The CDR3, as DNA: TGTGCCAGCAGACGTAGTAGCGGGAGCTCCTACAATGAGCAGTTCTTC. The variable domain in full, with the rest retrieved from reference TRBV7-2 and TRBJ2-1, is GAGVSQSPSNKVTEKGKDVELRCDPISGHTALYWYRQSLGQGLEFLIYFQGNSAPDKSGLPSDRFSAERTGGSVSTLTIQRTQQEDSAVYLCASRRSSGSSYNEQFFGPGTRLTVL.

This clonotype turned up a few times. The chain carries TRBV6-1 and TRBJ2-7; D possibly corresponds to TRBD2 (6 bases). CDR1 and CDR2 from the germline V gene are MNHNS and SASEGT. This CDR3 has 14 amino acids. The V end was cut by 6 bases, the J end by 1 base, with 13 bases between. The CDR3 spells CASRALAISYEQYF. In DNA form, the CDR3 reads TGTGCCAGCAGAGCACTAGCCATATCCTACGAGCAGTACTTC.

In this sample, this clonotype turned up a few times. The V call is TRBV24-1, the J call TRBJ2-2; weak D call: TRBD2 (5 bases). Germline loops: CDR1 KGHDR, CDR2 SFDVKD. The CDR3 has 17 residues. V was cut by 1 base and J by 0 bases, with 11 bases left in between. CDR3 region: CATSDFSGESNTGELFF. The CDR3 DNA sequence: TGTGCCACCAGTGATTTCAGCGGAGAATCGAACACCGGGGAGCTGTTTTTT.

Only a few counts were recorded for this clonotype. This sequence joins TRBV28 and TRBJ1-5; perhaps TRBD1 as D (6 bases). Per germline, CDR1 MDHEN and CDR2 SYDVKM. Trimming removed 2 bases from V and 2 bases from J, with 7 bases in between. CDR3 length: 14 amino acids. The CDR3 DNA reads TGTGCCAGCAGTTTAGGGGGGCGCAATCAGCCCCAGCATTTT. This encodes CASSLGGRNQPQHF.

This clonotype was detected many times. V gene TRBV29-1 combines with J gene TRBJ1-5, with unresolved D. This CDR3 comprises 13 residues. From germline, CDR1 is SQVTM and CDR2 ANQGSEA. Trimming removed 4 bases at V and 3 bases at J, with 10 bases between. The CDR3 DNA reads as TGCAGCGTTGGCAGGCCTTTCAATCAGCCCCAGCATTTT. This translates into CSVGRPFNQPQHF.

Many counts were recorded for this clonotype. The chain employs TRBV6-5 and TRBJ2-1; D possibly matches TRBD1 or TRBD2 (5 bases each). Germline CDR1 is MNHEY and CDR2 is SVGAGI. The CDR3 has 14 amino acids. V lost 6 bases, J lost 8 bases, and 17 bases lay in between. In DNA, the CDR3 is TGTGCCAGCAGGGAACCCGGGACCTCGGATGAGCAGTTCTTC. It yields the protein CASREPGTSDEQFF.

The chain combines TRBV6-5 with TRBJ1-1, with D possibly being TRBD1 (5 bases). Germline V gene lookup returns CDR1 MNHEY and CDR2 SVGAGI. The ends were cut back, 4 bases at V and 2 bases at J, with 8 bases in the middle. The CDR3 sequence is 13 residues long. The CDR3 sequence: CASSWTPNTEAFF. Here the CDR3 DNA reads TGTGCCAGCAGTTGGACACCAAACACTGAAGCTTTCTTT.

This chain uses TRBV3-1 with TRBJ2-1; maybe TRBD2 (5 bases). Trimming stripped 1 base from V and 5 bases from J, with 9 bases between. The germline V gene encodes CDR1 LGHDT and CDR2 YNNKEL (reference sequence). CDR3 length equals 14 residues. The CDR3 DNA is TGTGCCAGCAGCCAAGTCTTGGGAGACAATGAGCAGTTCTTC. Protein sequence: CASSQVLGDNEQFF.

This clonotype was recorded a few times. This chain joins TRBV7-2 and TRBJ2-5; 7 bases match TRBD1. Per the germline V gene, CDR1 is SGHTA and CDR2 is FQGNSA. The V gene end was trimmed by 5 bases and the J gene end by 6 bases; junction bases not matched to a gene: 9. This CDR3 is built from 14 residues. For the CDR3, the DNA is TGTGCCAGCAGCGTAACAGGGGTCGGAAAGACCCAGTACTTC. Protein product: CASSVTGVGKTQYF.

The V and J genes are TRBV28 and TRBJ1-2; D is unclear. The germline V gene has CDR1 MDHEN and CDR2 SYDVKM. The V and J ends lost 6 bases and 7 bases respectively, with 9 bases between them. This CDR3 is built from 11 residues. In nucleotides, the CDR3 is TGTGCCAGCAGGTGGCCTGCTGGCTACACCTTC. It encodes CASRWPAGYTF.

The gene calls are TRBV12-3 or TRBV12-4 and TRBJ2-1; D is unresolved. The CDR3 runs 13 residues. Trimming removed 5 bases from V and 7 bases from J, with 12 bases in between. The CDR3 loop is CASSPLAENEQFF. Written as DNA, the CDR3 is TGTGCCAGCAGTCCCTTAGCTGAGAATGAGCAGTTCTTC.

This clonotype was seen at least ten times. The chain recombines TRBV28 with TRBJ2-7; 9 bases fit TRBD2. CDR3 length: 15 amino acids. In germline, CDR1 is MDHEN, CDR2 SYDVKM. The J segment lost 1 base and the V segment lost 6 bases, leaving 7 bases of the junction unmatched. The CDR3 bases are TGTGCCAGCAGCCAGACTAGCGGCGGTTCCTACGAGCAGTACTTC. It is translated as CASSQTSGGSYEQYF. Full variable domain (remainder filled in from reference TRBV28 and TRBJ2-7): DVKVTQSSRYLVKRTGEKVFLECVQDMDHENMFWYRQDPGLGLRLIYFSYDVKMKEKGDIPEGYSVSREKKERFSLILESASTNQTSMYLCASSQTSGGSYEQYFGPGTRLTVT.

This clonotype was observed at least ten times. The junction shows a germline mismatch at one end, possibly a read error. The rearrangement uses TRBV19 and TRBJ2-7; the D call may be TRBD1 or TRBD2 (5 bases each). Germline values: CDR1 LNHDA, CDR2 SQIVND (reference sequence). CDR3 size: 13 residues. As DNA, the CDR3 is TGTGCTAGTAGTTGGGACGGCATCAACGAGCAGTACTTC. It translates to CASSWDGINEQYF. Filled out from reference TRBV19 and TRBJ2-7, the complete variable domain reads DGGITQSPKYLFRKEGQNVTLSCEQNLNHDAMYWYRQDPGQGLRLIYYSQIVNDFQKGDIAEGYSVSREKKESFPLTVTSAQKNPTAFYLCASSWDGINEQYFGPGTRLTVT.

This clonotype was counted at least ten times. This CDR3 is CASGQQLARVGEAFF. DNA of the CDR3: TGCGCCAGCGGCCAGCAGCTTGCCAGGGTTGGTGAAGCTTTCTTT. The chain is built from TRBV5-1 and TRBJ1-1; TRBD1 might be the D (5 bases). In germline, CDR1 is SGHRS, CDR2 YFSETQ. Trimming cost V 7 bases and J 7 bases, with 23 bases left between them. This CDR3 has 15 amino acids.

Many counts were recorded for this clonotype. CDR3 DNA: TGTGCCAGCTTTCAGGGGACTAGCACAGATACGCAGTATTTT. Amino acids: CASFQGTSTDTQYF. The gene calls are TRBV2 and TRBJ2-3, with D perhaps assigned TRBD1 or TRBD2 (6 bases each). The CDR3 consists of 14 residues. V was cut by 8 bases and J by 0 bases, with 12 bases left in between. CDR1 SNHLY and CDR2 FYNNEI come from the germline V gene. Filled out from reference TRBV2 and TRBJ2-3, the complete variable domain reads EPEVTQTPSHQVTQMGQEVILRCVPISNHLYFYWYRQILGQKVEFLVSFYNNEISEKSEIFDDQFSVERPDGSNFTLKIRSTKLEDSAMYFCASFQGTSTDTQYFGPGTRLTVL.